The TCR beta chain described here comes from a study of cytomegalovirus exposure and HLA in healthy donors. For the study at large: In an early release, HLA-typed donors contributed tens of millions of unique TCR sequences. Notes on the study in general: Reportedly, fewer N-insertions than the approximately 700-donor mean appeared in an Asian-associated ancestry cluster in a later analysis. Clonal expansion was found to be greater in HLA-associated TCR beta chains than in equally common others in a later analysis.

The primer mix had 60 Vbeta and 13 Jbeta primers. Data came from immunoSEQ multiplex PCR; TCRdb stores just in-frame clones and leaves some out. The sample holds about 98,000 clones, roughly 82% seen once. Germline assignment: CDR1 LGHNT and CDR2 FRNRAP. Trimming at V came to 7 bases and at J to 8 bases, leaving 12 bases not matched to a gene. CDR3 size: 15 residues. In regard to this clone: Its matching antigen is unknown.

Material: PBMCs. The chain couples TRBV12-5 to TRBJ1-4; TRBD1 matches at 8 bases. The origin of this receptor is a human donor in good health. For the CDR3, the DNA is TGTGCTAGTGCCCGTGTACAGGGGGATCGGGAAAAACTGTTTTTT. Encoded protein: CASARVQGDREKLFF.